This is a list of T cell receptor beta chains from one sample in a study of T cell repertoires in cytomegalovirus infection. Antigens of these TCRs are unknown. TCRdb re-analysed the reads in MiXCR, keeping a single row per CDR3 protein. The data show hundreds of thousands of distinct CDR3 sequences, around 31% seen once. Here the sequenced sample was cultured CD8+ T cells from PBMCs, taken from culture after CMV antigen stimulation. These receptor sequences come from a human donor in good health (CMV status not recorded). Some clones in this sample may be carry-over from other donors' samples. Each CDR3 is given with its conserved first and last residue. D genes are given only for firm matches. Clone size is given for some rows only: seen once, a few or many times, or a class if the clone is expanded.

v_call	clone_size	j_call	d_call	cdr3_nt	cdr3_aa
TRBV6-1	-	TRBJ1-6	-	TGTGCCAGCAGGTGGTACAGCTCCTATAATTCACCCCTCCACTTT	CASRWYSSYNSPLHF
TRBV3-1	few	TRBJ2-7	TRBD2	TGTGCCAGCAGCCCTTCCGGGAGCGGGGTGCTATACGAGCAGTACTTC	CASSPSGSGVLYEQYF
TRBV27	-	TRBJ2-1	-	TGTGCCAGCACTTTGAACAATGAGCAGTTCTTC	CASTLNNEQFF
TRBV13	-	TRBJ1-2	-	TGTGCCAGCAGCTTATTCTCGCGGAGGGATCATGGCTACACCTTC	CASSLFSRRDHGYTF
TRBV4-3	few	TRBJ2-2	TRBD2	TGCGCCAGCAGCCAGGGGACTAGGGACACCGGGGAGCTGTTTTTT	CASSQGTRDTGELFF
TRBV7-9	many	TRBJ2-1	TRBD2	TGTGCCAGCAGCTTAGCGGCTAGCGGGGGGCTCCCCTACAATGAGCAGTTCTTC	CASSLAASGGLPYNEQFF
TRBV7-2	many	TRBJ2-7	-	TGTGCCAGCAGCTTGTGGACTACCTACGAGCAGTACTTC	CASSLWTTYEQYF
TRBV12-3/TRBV12-4	-	TRBJ2-3	-	TGTGCCAGCAGTTCGGAAAGTGGGGGGCAGGTCGATACGCAGTATTTT	CASSSESGGQVDTQYF
TRBV7-8	few	TRBJ2-1	-	TGTGCCAGCAGTTATAAAGGCTCCTACAATGAGCAGTTCTTC	CASSYKGSYNEQFF
TRBV6-5	-	TRBJ2-3	-	TGTGCCAGCAGCCCTGACCACCTGACGGGGGGCAGCACAGATACGCAGTATTTT	CASSPDHLTGGSTDTQYF
TRBV19	-	TRBJ2-5	-	TGTGCCAGTAGTATAGAGACAGGCTCCCAAGAGACCCAGTACTTC	CASSIETGSQETQYF
TRBV7-2	few	TRBJ1-6	-	TGTGCCAGCAGCTTGGGGATAAGGGGTCCTATTAATTCACCCCTCCACTTT	CASSLGIRGPINSPLHF
TRBV13	once	TRBJ2-1	-	TGTGCCAGCAGCCCCCAAAGGGGTGTCCATGAGCAGTTCTTC	CASSPQRGVHEQFF
TRBV2	few	TRBJ2-7	-	TGTGCCACCCAGAGCGGACTGTCGCAGTACTTC	CATQSGLSQYF
TRBV11-2	many	TRBJ2-5	-	TGTGCCAGCAGCTTAGTTGGCCCAGTTTCCCAAGAGACCCAGTACTTC	CASSLVGPVSQETQYF
TRBV7-2	many	TRBJ2-1	-	TGTGCCAGCAGCTTAGTAACGGCGTACAATGAGCAGTTCTTC	CASSLVTAYNEQFF
TRBV11-3	few	TRBJ2-1	-	TGTGCCAGCAGCTTCGGGGCAGGGAGGAACAATGAGCAGTTCTTC	CASSFGAGRNNEQFF
TRBV12-3/TRBV12-4	many	TRBJ1-2	-	TGTGCCAGCAGTTTGAGACAGAACTATGGCTACACCTTC	CASSLRQNYGYTF
TRBV11-2	-	TRBJ1-1	-	TGTGCCAGCAGCTTAGACCCCCCGAACACTGAAGCTTTCTTT	CASSLDPPNTEAFF
TRBV7-9	few	TRBJ1-1	TRBD1	TGTGCCAGCCAGTCAGGGGGCGGTCGGAACACTGAAGCTTTCTTT	CASQSGGGRNTEAFF
TRBV28	-	TRBJ1-2	-	TGTGCCAGCAGGTTTCATGGCTACACCTTC	CASRFHGYTF
TRBV7-9	-	TRBJ2-7	TRBD2	TGTGCCAGCAGCACTCCGGGACTAGCTCCGAATTACGAGCAGTACTTC	CASSTPGLAPNYEQYF
TRBV5-4	-	TRBJ1-1	TRBD1	TGTGCCAGCAGCCTACGTAAGGGCAGGGGGCTAATGAACACTGAAGCTTTCTTT	CASSLRKGRGLMNTEAFF
TRBV7-9	few	TRBJ1-2	-	TGTGCCAGCAGCTCCCCGGATCAGCCCTATGGCTACACCTTC	CASSSPDQPYGYTF
TRBV7-6	many	TRBJ2-1	TRBD2	TGTGCCAGCAGCAAGACTAGCGGGGGGGCCTGGAATGAGCAGTTCTTC	CASSKTSGGAWNEQFF
TRBV10-3	-	TRBJ2-3	-	TGTGCCATCAGTGGCGGCGGGGCTGAGGATACGCAGTATTTT	CAISGGGAEDTQYF
TRBV5-4	few	TRBJ1-1	-	TGTGCCAGCAGCTTCAACAGGGATCGCACTGAAGCTTTCTTT	CASSFNRDRTEAFF
TRBV7-6	-	TRBJ1-1	-	TGTGCCAGCAGCTTGCAGGCTGATGAAGCTTTCTTT	CASSLQADEAFF
TRBV6-1	few	TRBJ1-1	-	TGTGCCAGCGCCCTCCGTAATTTTAAGCCGACTGAAGCTTTCTTT	CASALRNFKPTEAFF
TRBV3-1	-	TRBJ2-1	TRBD2	TGTGCCAGCAGCGGTTCGGGACTAGCGGGTTTGGAGCAGTTCTTC	CASSGSGLAGLEQFF
TRBV6-2/TRBV6-3	few	TRBJ2-1	TRBD2	TGTGCCAGCAGTTACGACGGGGGGGGCCTTGTCCGCAATGAGCAGTTCTTC	CASSYDGGGLVRNEQFF
TRBV2	-	TRBJ1-5	-	TGTGCCAGCAGTGAACCCCGAGAGCCCCAGCATTTT	CASSEPREPQHF
TRBV7-3	-	TRBJ2-5	-	TGTGCCAGCAGCTCCTCCCCCACTCTCAATGGGGAGACCCAGTACTTC	CASSSSPTLNGETQYF
TRBV7-6	few	TRBJ2-2	-	TGTGCCAGCACCGCGCTGGGGGAGACCGGGGAGCTGTTTTTT	CASTALGETGELFF
TRBV24-1	few	TRBJ2-1	TRBD2	TGTGCCACCAGTGAACGACCCGGACTAGCCCCATACAATGAGCAGTTCTTC	CATSERPGLAPYNEQFF
TRBV28	few	TRBJ1-2	-	TGTGCCAGCAGGGCTAAGCGGTTTAACTATGGCTACACCTTC	CASRAKRFNYGYTF
TRBV2	once	TRBJ1-1	-	TGTGCCAGCAGTGAGACCCTTCGGGACACTGAAGCTTTCTTT	CASSETLRDTEAFF
TRBV12-3/TRBV12-4	-	TRBJ2-3	-	TGTGCCAGCAGTTTACTATCCCGGGGTCCAGATACGCAGTATTTT	CASSLLSRGPDTQYF
TRBV6-5	few	TRBJ2-5	-	TGTGCCAGCAGTTACTCGAGACGGGGGACTTTGGAAGAGACCCAGTACTTC	CASSYSRRGTLEETQYF
TRBV7-6	few	TRBJ2-4	-	TGTGCCAGCAGCTCCGTGGGAAACATTCAGTACTTC	CASSSVGNIQYF
TRBV12-3/TRBV12-4	-	TRBJ2-3	-	TGTGCCAGCAGTTTAGTCGCGGGGCTCACAGATACGCAGTATTTT	CASSLVAGLTDTQYF
TRBV7-9	few	TRBJ2-1	TRBD2	TGTGCCAGCAGCGGAAATAGCGGGATCTCCTACAATGAGCAGTTCTTC	CASSGNSGISYNEQFF
TRBV5-5	many	TRBJ2-1	-	TGTGCCAGCAGCTTTAATGGGGATCAGCCATACAATGAGCAGTTCTTC	CASSFNGDQPYNEQFF
TRBV4-1	few	TRBJ1-2	TRBD1	TGCGCCAGCAGCCACGGAGGGACAGGGGCTGGCTACACCTTC	CASSHGGTGAGYTF
TRBV5-1	few	TRBJ2-5	TRBD1	TGCGCCAGCAGCTCTGGGACAGGCCTCGGAGGGTACCAAGAGACCCAGTACTTC	CASSSGTGLGGYQETQYF
TRBV27	few	TRBJ2-7	TRBD2	TGTGCCAGCAAGGAGCGGGGGGGCCGATACGAGCAGTACTTC	CASKERGGRYEQYF
TRBV6-2/TRBV6-3	-	TRBJ2-2	-	TGTGCCAGCAGTTATGGGAGGGGGCGCGGGGAGCTGTTTTTT	CASSYGRGRGELFF
TRBV5-4	few	TRBJ1-2	-	TGTGCCAGCAGCTTGAGTGACGGGGGCTATGGCTACACCTTC	CASSLSDGGYGYTF
TRBV5-1	-	TRBJ2-3	-	TGCGCCAGCAGCTTGTGGCAGGGAGATGGCACAGATACGCAGTATTTT	CASSLWQGDGTDTQYF
TRBV7-9	-	TRBJ2-7	TRBD2	TGTGCCAGCAGCTCGCGGACTAGCGGGGGCCCCTACGAGCAGTACTTC	CASSSRTSGGPYEQYF
TRBV28	few	TRBJ2-5	-	TGTGCCAGCAGTTTATCGCCCGGGTGGGGAAGGGGGCAAGAGACCCAGTACTTC	CASSLSPGWGRGQETQYF
TRBV7-6	many	TRBJ2-1	-	TGTGCCAGCAGCCTTCTAGACGGTGAATACTACAATGAGCAGTTCTTC	CASSLLDGEYYNEQFF
TRBV4-1	-	TRBJ1-2	-	TGCGCCAGCAGCCAAGCTCAGGGAGACTATGGCTACACCTTC	CASSQAQGDYGYTF
TRBV7-9	many	TRBJ2-1	-	TGTGCCAGCAGCTTAGCGTCGGGGGAGCAGTTCTTC	CASSLASGEQFF
TRBV18	-	TRBJ2-7	-	TGTGCCAGCTCACCAGCGGAAGACTACGAGCAGTACTTC	CASSPAEDYEQYF
TRBV4-1	-	TRBJ2-1	TRBD1	TGCGCCAGCGGGGACAGGGGGGACAATGAGCAGTTCTTC	CASGDRGDNEQFF
TRBV7-2	few	TRBJ1-2	-	TGTGCCAGCAGCACACGCACGCCTCTGGGGGGAGGATCCTATGGCTACACCTTC	CASSTRTPLGGGSYGYTF
TRBV7-6	many	TRBJ1-4	-	TGTGCCAGCAGCTATGGGCAGGTCGCTGAAAAACTGTTTTTT	CASSYGQVAEKLFF